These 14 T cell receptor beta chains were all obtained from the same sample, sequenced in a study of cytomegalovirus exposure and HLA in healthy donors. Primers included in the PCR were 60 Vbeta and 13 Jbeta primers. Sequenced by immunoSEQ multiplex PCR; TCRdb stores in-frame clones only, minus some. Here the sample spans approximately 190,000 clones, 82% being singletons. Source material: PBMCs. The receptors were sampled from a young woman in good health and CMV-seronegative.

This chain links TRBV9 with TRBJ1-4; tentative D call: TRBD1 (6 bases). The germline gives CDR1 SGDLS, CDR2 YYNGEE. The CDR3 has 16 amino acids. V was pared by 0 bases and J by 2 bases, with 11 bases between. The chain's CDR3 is CASSVEQGVTNEKLFF. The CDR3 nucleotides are TGTGCCAGCAGCGTAGAACAGGGTGTGACTAATGAAAAACTGTTTTTT.

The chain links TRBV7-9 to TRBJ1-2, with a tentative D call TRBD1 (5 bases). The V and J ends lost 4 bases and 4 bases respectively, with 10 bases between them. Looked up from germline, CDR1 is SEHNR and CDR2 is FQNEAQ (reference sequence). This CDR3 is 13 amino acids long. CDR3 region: CASSSGGVYGYTF. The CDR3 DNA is TGTGCCAGCAGCTCGGGAGGGGTCTATGGCTACACCTTC.

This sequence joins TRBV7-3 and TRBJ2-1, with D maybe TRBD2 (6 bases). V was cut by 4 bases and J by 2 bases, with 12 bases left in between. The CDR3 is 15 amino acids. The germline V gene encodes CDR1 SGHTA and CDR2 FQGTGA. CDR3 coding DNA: TGTGCCAGCAGCTCGGGACTGGCCACCTACAATGAGCAGTTCTTC. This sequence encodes CASSSGLATYNEQFF.

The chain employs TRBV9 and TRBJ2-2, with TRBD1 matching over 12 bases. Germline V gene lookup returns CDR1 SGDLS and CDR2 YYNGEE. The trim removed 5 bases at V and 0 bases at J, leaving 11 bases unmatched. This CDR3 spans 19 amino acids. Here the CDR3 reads CASSINPGTGGPNTGELFF. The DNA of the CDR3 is TGTGCCAGCAGTATAAACCCCGGGACAGGGGGCCCGAACACCGGGGAGCTGTTTTTT.

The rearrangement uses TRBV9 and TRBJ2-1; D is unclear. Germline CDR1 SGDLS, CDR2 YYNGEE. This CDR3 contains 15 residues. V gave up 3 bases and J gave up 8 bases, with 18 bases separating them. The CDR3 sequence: CASSASLSPGHEQFF. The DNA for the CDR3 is TGTGCCAGCAGCGCGAGTCTATCCCCTGGGCATGAGCAGTTCTTC.

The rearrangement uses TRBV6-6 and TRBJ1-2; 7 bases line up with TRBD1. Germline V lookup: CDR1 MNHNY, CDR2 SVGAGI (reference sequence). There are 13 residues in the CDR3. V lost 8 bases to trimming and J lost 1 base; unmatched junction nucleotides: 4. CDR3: CASRDRVNYGYTF. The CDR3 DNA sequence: TGTGCCAGCCGGGACAGAGTTAACTATGGCTACACCTTC.

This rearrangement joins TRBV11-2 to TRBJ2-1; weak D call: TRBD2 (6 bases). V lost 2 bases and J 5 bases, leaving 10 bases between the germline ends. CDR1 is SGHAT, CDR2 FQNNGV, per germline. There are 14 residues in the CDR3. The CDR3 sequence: CASSLLGGNNEQFF. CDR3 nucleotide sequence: TGTGCCAGCAGCTTACTAGGCGGGAACAATGAGCAGTTCTTC.

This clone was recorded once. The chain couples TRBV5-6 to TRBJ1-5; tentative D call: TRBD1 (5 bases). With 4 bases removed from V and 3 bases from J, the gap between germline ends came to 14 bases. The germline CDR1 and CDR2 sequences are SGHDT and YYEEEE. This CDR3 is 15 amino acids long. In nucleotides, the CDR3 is TGTGCCAGCAGCCGAAGGGGCCAGATCAATCAGCCCCAGCATTTT. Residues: CASSRRGQINQPQHF.

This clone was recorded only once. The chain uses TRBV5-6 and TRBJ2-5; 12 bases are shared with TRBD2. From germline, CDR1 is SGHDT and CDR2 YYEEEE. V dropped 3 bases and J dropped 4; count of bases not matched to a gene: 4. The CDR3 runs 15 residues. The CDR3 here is CASSSLAGGRETQYF. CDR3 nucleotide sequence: TGTGCCAGCAGCTCCCTAGCGGGAGGGCGAGAGACCCAGTACTTC. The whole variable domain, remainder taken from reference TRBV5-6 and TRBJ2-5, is DAGVTQSPTHLIKTRGQQVTLRCSPKSGHDTVSWYQQALGQGPQFIFQYYEEEERQRGNFPDRFSGHQFPNYSSELNVNALLLGDSALYLCASSSLAGGRETQYFGPGTRLLVL.

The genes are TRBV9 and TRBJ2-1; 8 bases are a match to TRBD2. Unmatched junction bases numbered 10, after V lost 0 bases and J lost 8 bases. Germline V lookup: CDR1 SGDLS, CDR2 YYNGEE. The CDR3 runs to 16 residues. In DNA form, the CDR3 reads TGTGCCAGCAGCGTAGCTACGGGAGGGCTGGACGATGAGCAGTTCTTC. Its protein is CASSVATGGLDDEQFF.

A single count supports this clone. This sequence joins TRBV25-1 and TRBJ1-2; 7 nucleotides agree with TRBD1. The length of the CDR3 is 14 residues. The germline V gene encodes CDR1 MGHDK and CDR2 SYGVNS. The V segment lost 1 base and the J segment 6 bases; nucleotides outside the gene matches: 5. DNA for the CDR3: TGTGCCAGCAGTGAATTAAGGGGGCTTGATGGCTACACCTTC. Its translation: CASSELRGLDGYTF.

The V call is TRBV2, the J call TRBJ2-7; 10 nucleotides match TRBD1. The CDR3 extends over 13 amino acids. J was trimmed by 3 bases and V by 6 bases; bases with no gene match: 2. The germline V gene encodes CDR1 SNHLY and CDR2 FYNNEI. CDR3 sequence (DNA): TGTGCCAGCAGAAGGACAGGGGGCTACGAGCAGTACTTC. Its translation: CASRRTGGYEQYF. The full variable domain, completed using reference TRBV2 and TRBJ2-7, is EPEVTQTPSHQVTQMGQEVILRCVPISNHLYFYWYRQILGQKVEFLVSFYNNEISEKSEIFDDQFSVERPDGSNFTLKIRSTKLEDSAMYFCASRRTGGYEQYFGPGTRLTVT.

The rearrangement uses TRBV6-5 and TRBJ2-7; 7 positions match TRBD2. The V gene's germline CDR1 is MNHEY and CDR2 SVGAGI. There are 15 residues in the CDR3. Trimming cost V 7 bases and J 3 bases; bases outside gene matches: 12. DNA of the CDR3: TGTGCCAGCATTCCCGGGACTACCACGAACTACGAGCAGTACTTC. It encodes CASIPGTTTNYEQYF.

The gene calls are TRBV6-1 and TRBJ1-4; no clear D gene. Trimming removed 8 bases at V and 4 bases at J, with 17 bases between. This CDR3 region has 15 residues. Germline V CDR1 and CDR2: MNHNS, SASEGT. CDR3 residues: CASRRGQSLNEKLFF. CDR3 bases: TGTGCCAGCCGTAGAGGGCAATCCCTTAATGAAAAACTGTTTTTT.